The 26 T cell receptor beta chains given below trace back to one sample, sequenced in a study of cytomegalovirus exposure and HLA in healthy donors. Researchers ran the PCR with 60 Vbeta and 13 Jbeta primers. Using immunoSEQ multiplex PCR, the repertoire was profiled, and TCRdb retains in-frame clones only, with some absent. The sample lists 150,000 to 200,000 clones, approximately 71% seen once, with 10% in the top ten. Sequencing was done on a sample of PBMCs. The receptors were gathered from a man aged 30 to 39 in good health and CMV-seropositive.

The rearrangement joins TRBV9 to TRBJ1-4; D might be TRBD1 (6 bases). The CDR3 consists of 16 residues. V was shortened by 7 bases and J by 6 bases, with 22 bases between the two germline ends. Germline CDR1 and CDR2: SGDLS and YYNGEE. The DNA of the CDR3 is TGTGCCAGCGGCCGGGACACTCCAACCCCTGATGAAAAACTGTTTTTT. It is translated as CASGRDTPTPDEKLFF. Based on the CDR3 plus reference TRBV9 and TRBJ1-4, the full variable domain is DSGVTQTPKHLITATGQRVTLRCSPRSGDLSVYWYQQSLDQGLQFLIQYYNGEERAKGNILERFSAQQFPDLHSELNLSSLELGDSALYFCASGRDTPTPDEKLFFGSGTQLSVL.

The J gene is TRBJ2-1, the V gene TRBV5-1; 8 nucleotides align to TRBD2. J gave up 0 bases and V 5 bases, and 7 bases lay outside the gene matches. This CDR3 spans 16 amino acids. Per the germline V gene, CDR1 is SGHRS and CDR2 is YFSETQ. CDR3 residues: CASSAAGTSSYNEQFF. The CDR3, as DNA: TGCGCCAGCAGTGCAGCCGGGACTAGCTCCTACAATGAGCAGTTCTTC.

The chain is built from TRBV7-3 and TRBJ2-5; 11 nucleotides match TRBD2. The germline V gene encodes CDR1 SGHTA and CDR2 FQGTGA. Trimming at V came to 1 base and at J to 6 bases, leaving 4 bases not matched to a gene. The CDR3 is made up of 15 amino acids. CDR3 residues: CASSLIAGGGQTQYF. Here the CDR3 DNA reads TGTGCCAGCAGCTTAATAGCGGGAGGGGGACAGACCCAGTACTTC. Based on the CDR3 plus reference TRBV7-3 and TRBJ2-5, the full variable domain is GAGVSQTPSNKVTEKGKYVELRCDPISGHTALYWYRQSLGQGPEFLIYFQGTGAADDSGLPNDRFFAVRPEGSVSTLKIQRTERGDSAVYLCASSLIAGGGQTQYFGPGTRLLVL.

This clone has a single count. The chain joins TRBV9 to TRBJ1-1; D is undetermined. The germline V and J ends were trimmed by 0 bases and 0 bases, with 9 bases remaining between them. CDR1 is SGDLS, CDR2 YYNGEE, per germline. The CDR3 length is 15 residues. In DNA form, the CDR3 reads TGTGCCAGCAGCGTAGTCGCGGCCTTGAACACTGAAGCTTTCTTT. It encodes CASSVVAALNTEAFF.

The chain has TRBV10-3 and TRBJ1-3; D gene unclear. The V end lost 3 bases, the J end lost 4 bases, and 4 bases lay between the germline ends. The CDR3 runs 12 residues. Germline V gene sequence: CDR1 ENHRY, CDR2 SYGVKD. The chain's CDR3 is CAISDGGNTIYF. The CDR3 coding sequence is TGTGCCATCAGTGATGGCGGAAACACCATATATTTT.

This chain connects TRBV9 to TRBJ1-1; 8 bases map to TRBD1. Trimming took 6 bases from V and 1 from J; bases not matched to a gene: 5. The CDR3 extends over 14 amino acids. Germline assignment: CDR1 SGDLS and CDR2 YYNGEE. The CDR3 is CASTTGQENTEAFF. The CDR3 DNA reads TGTGCCAGCACCACGGGACAGGAGAACACTGAAGCTTTCTTT.

The rearrangement uses TRBV30 and TRBJ2-1; 7 nucleotides line up with TRBD1. Germline CDR1 is GTSNPN and CDR2 is SVGIG (reference sequence). The CDR3 spans 14 residues. Losses at the gene ends were 5 bases for V and 6 bases for J; bases not matched to a gene: 10. The CDR3 loop reads CAWLSQGGFNEQFF. CDR3 sequence (DNA): TGTGCCTGGTTGTCCCAAGGGGGCTTCAATGAGCAGTTCTTC. Full variable domain (missing parts from reference TRBV30 and TRBJ2-1): SQTIHQWPATLVQPVGSPLSLECTVEGTSNPNLYWYRQAAGRGLQLLFYSVGIGQISSEVPQNLSASRPQDRQFILSSKKLLLSDSGFYLCAWLSQGGFNEQFFGPGTRLTVL.

The chain couples TRBV7-9 to TRBJ2-7, with 8 bases fitting TRBD1. Germline CDR1 reads SEHNR; CDR2 reads FQNEAQ (reference sequence). Trimming cost V 4 bases and J 5 bases; bases outside gene matches: 7. The CDR3 contains 14 residues. The CDR3 loop is CASSYGQGFDEQYF. CDR3 DNA: TGTGCCAGCAGCTACGGACAGGGATTCGACGAGCAGTACTTC.

The gene calls are TRBV6-1 and TRBJ2-1; possibly TRBD2 for D (5 bases). Germline values: CDR1 MNHNS, CDR2 SASEGT. This CDR3 contains 14 residues. Trimming stripped 3 bases from V and 9 bases from J, with 15 bases between. CDR3 sequence: CASSDLPEVAEQFF. As DNA, the CDR3 is TGTGCCAGCAGTGACCTCCCGGAGGTGGCTGAGCAGTTCTTC.

The chain links TRBV27 to TRBJ2-7, with 8 bases that match TRBD1. The CDR3 contains 15 residues. Trimming took 8 bases from V and 2 from J; bases not matched to a gene: 11. Germline CDR1 and CDR2: MNHEY and SMNVEV (reference sequence). The CDR3 sequence is CASASGVDRAYEQYF. The DNA for the CDR3 is TGTGCCAGCGCCTCGGGCGTGGACAGGGCCTACGAGCAGTACTTC.

The rearrangement uses TRBV7-9 and TRBJ2-1, with TRBD1 matching 10 bases. The CDR3 has 15 amino acids. The V and J ends lost 5 bases and 6 bases, in that order; junction bases with no gene match: 7. The germline V gene has CDR1 SEHNR and CDR2 FQNEAQ (reference sequence). The CDR3: CASSPGTGAGNEQFF. DNA of the CDR3: TGTGCCAGCAGCCCCGGGACAGGGGCAGGCAATGAGCAGTTCTTC.

This clone was detected only a few times. The genes are TRBV23-1 and TRBJ2-3; D might be TRBD2 (5 bases). TRBV23-1 is known as an ORF, though its function is uncertain. V lost 2 bases to trimming and J lost 3 bases, with 12 bases between them. The CDR3 spans 15 residues. The CDR3 here is CASSQPVGDTDTQYF. DNA of the CDR3: TGCGCCAGCAGTCAACCCGTGGGAGATACAGATACGCAGTATTTT.

This chain joins TRBV19 and TRBJ2-3; TRBD1 is a possible D gene (6 bases). V shed 3 bases and J shed 0 bases, with 19 bases lying between them. There are 18 residues in the CDR3. CDR1 is LNHDA, CDR2 SQIVND, per germline (reference sequence). The CDR3, as DNA: TGTGCCAGTAGTATTGGTGGGACAAATTTTTTTAGCACAGATACGCAGTATTTT. This encodes CASSIGGTNFFSTDTQYF.

About this clone: The sample contains more than one DNA sequence encoding this CDR3. This sequence joins TRBV9 and TRBJ2-1, with D possibly TRBD2 on 6 matching bases. The length of the CDR3 is 15 residues. The V gene's germline CDR1 is SGDLS and CDR2 YYNGEE. Trimming stripped 3 bases from V and 2 bases from J, with 12 bases between. The CDR3 region has the DNA TGTGCCAGCAGCGCTCGGGACTCCCCCTACAATGAGCAGTTCTTC. Translation gives CASSARDSPYNEQFF.

The chain joins TRBV30 to TRBJ2-5, with D uncertain. Germline V CDR1 and CDR2: GTSNPN, SVGIG (reference sequence). The ends were cut back, 5 bases at V and 5 bases at J, with 12 bases in the middle. CDR3 length: 12 amino acids. The CDR3 here is CAWGRVPETQYF. The CDR3 bases are TGTGCCTGGGGTCGAGTGCCCGAGACCCAGTACTTC.

This clone was detected only a few times. The V call is TRBV19, the J call TRBJ2-3, with TRBD2 matching over 8 bases. Germline V gives CDR1 LNHDA, CDR2 SQIVND (reference sequence). The length of the CDR3 is 15 residues. With V trimmed by 6 bases and J by 1 base, 6 bases remained unmatched. The CDR3 nucleotides are TGTGCCAGTAGCTTGGGACTAGGGGGCACAGATACGCAGTATTTT. It specifies CASSLGLGGTDTQYF.

The chain combines TRBV10-3 with TRBJ1-5; no definite D call. V lost 4 bases, J lost 7 bases, and 11 bases lay in between. Germline V gene data show CDR1 as ENHRY and CDR2 as SYGVKD. The CDR3 extends over 13 amino acids. CDR3 residues: CAISGAANQPQHF. The CDR3, as DNA: TGTGCCATCAGTGGGGCTGCAAACCAGCCCCAGCATTTT.

The J gene is TRBJ1-4, the V gene TRBV27; D call uncertain. Germline V gene data show CDR1 as MNHEY and CDR2 as SMNVEV (reference sequence). The CDR3 contains 12 residues. The V end lost 7 bases, the J end lost 6 bases, and 9 bases lay between the germline ends. The CDR3 DNA sequence: TGTGCCAGCAAATCGCCGGATGAAAAACTGTTTTTT. It encodes CASKSPDEKLFF.

This sequence joins TRBV6-1 and TRBJ1-2; a possible D gene is TRBD1 (5 bases). This CDR3 comprises 12 residues. Germline CDR1 reads MNHNS; CDR2 reads SASEGT. The ends were cut back, 6 bases at V and 4 bases at J, with 9 bases in the middle. This CDR3 is CASSQGLYGYTF. The CDR3 DNA reads as TGTGCCAGCAGCCAGGGCCTCTATGGCTACACCTTC.

Written as DNA, the CDR3 is TGTGCCAGCTCAGGAGGAGACTATGGCTACACCTTC. It codes for CASSGGDYGYTF. The genes are TRBV18 and TRBJ1-2; D remains unclear. V was shortened by 5 bases and J by 3 bases, with 7 bases between the two germline ends. In germline, CDR1 is KGHSH, CDR2 LQKENI. CDR3 length: 12 amino acids.

This sequence joins TRBV7-2 and TRBJ2-7; 7 bases fit TRBD2. V shed 1 base, J shed 5 bases, and the junction held 17 bases outside the gene matches. CDR1 is SGHTA, CDR2 FQGNSA, per germline. The CDR3 loop spans 18 amino acids. CDR3 nucleotide sequence: TGTGCCAGCAGCTTAGTCTTTGTTGGGGGGGAGGGAAACAACGAGCAGTACTTC. This translates into CASSLVFVGGEGNNEQYF.

The V call is TRBV18, the J call TRBJ1-1; 8 positions match TRBD1. CDR1 and CDR2 (germline): KGHSH, LQKENI. This CDR3 spans 16 amino acids. Trimming at V came to 1 base and at J to 0 bases, leaving 4 bases not matched to a gene. CDR3 nucleotides: TGTGCCAGCTCACCACTGCAGGGGGCGGTGAACACTGAAGCTTTCTTT. Translating it yields CASSPLQGAVNTEAFF.

The chain has TRBV6-4 and TRBJ2-3, with 8 positions matching TRBD2. Germline CDR1 reads MRHNA; CDR2 reads SNTAGT. The V and J ends lost 4 bases and 4 bases, in that order; junction bases with no gene match: 4. This CDR3 has 14 residues. The CDR3 here is CASSAAGVSDTQYF. The CDR3, as DNA: TGTGCCAGCAGTGCAGCGGGAGTGTCAGATACGCAGTATTTT.

The chain recombines TRBV7-9 with TRBJ2-1; 8 bases match TRBD2. CDR3 length: 16 amino acids. The germline CDR1 and CDR2 sequences are SEHNR and FQNEAQ (reference sequence). The V gene end was trimmed by 2 bases and the J gene end by 0 bases; junction bases not matched to a gene: 3. In DNA form, the CDR3 reads TGTGCCAGCAGCTTACGAAGCGGGAGCTCCTACAATGAGCAGTTCTTC. It translates to CASSLRSGSSYNEQFF. Full variable domain (remainder filled in from reference TRBV7-9 and TRBJ2-1): DTGVSQNPRHKITKRGQNVTFRCDPISEHNRLYWYRQTLGQGPEFLTYFQNEAQLEKSRLLSDRFSAERPKGSFSTLEIQRTEQGDSAMYLCASSLRSGSSYNEQFFGPGTRLTVL.

V is TRBV11-3 and J is TRBJ2-2, with a possible D match to TRBD2 (5 bases). CDR1 is SGHNT, CDR2 YENEEA, per germline. The CDR3 runs to 15 residues. Trimming cost V 0 bases and J 4 bases, with 9 bases left between them. The CDR3 region is CASSLEAASTGELFF. The CDR3 bases are TGTGCCAGCAGCTTAGAAGCGGCGTCCACCGGGGAGCTGTTTTTT.

The rearrangement uses TRBV5-1 and TRBJ2-3; TRBD1 aligns across 10 bases. The germline V gene encodes CDR1 SGHRS and CDR2 YFSETQ. This CDR3 region has 13 residues. J lost 9 bases, V lost 8 bases, and 9 bases had no gene match. The DNA of the CDR3 is TGCGCCAGAACAGGGGACAGGGGCCGCACGCAGTATTTT. The encoded protein is CARTGDRGRTQYF.